This T cell receptor beta chain was obtained from a study of T-cell memory formation after mild COVID-19. In TCRdb, the 5' RACE reads were re-called with MiXCR into one record per CDR3 protein. The profile shows around 300,000 distinct CDR3 sequences, about 13% of them singletons. The V segment lost 4 bases and the J segment 6 bases; nucleotides outside the gene matches: 4. Germline V gene sequence: CDR1 SGHRS, CDR2 YFSETQ. The CDR3 spans 13 residues. The origin of this receptor is a man between 18 and 35 years old who had mild COVID-19 (a few samples of this study predate the infection). Cell type and time point are not known. The sample comprised PBMCs or a T cell subset sorted from them (not recorded which). J is TRBJ2-1 and V is TRBV5-1, with 7 bases that match TRBD2. CDR3 DNA sequence: TGCGCCAGCAGCATCGGGACTACCAATGAGCAGTTCTTC. As protein: CASSIGTTNEQFF.